The 25 T cell receptor beta chains presented below share a single source sample, sequenced in a study of T cells in localized non-small cell lung cancer (dated by TCRdb to the early 2020s). Library generation was performed with the immunoSEQ multiplex PCR assay. In TCRdb, the immuneACCESS table is reduced to in-frame sequences with V and J assigned. These tables do not hold every clone; where another copy was compared, an unresolved V gene accounts for under half, and the others remain unexplained. The sample profile shows approximately 150,000 clones; around 92% of them were found once. The ten top clones hold around 1.7% of the sample. Specimen: peripheral blood, collected before any cancer treatment. Receptors were obtained from a female donor of 60 years or more with stage I lung adenocarcinoma.

The rearrangement joins TRBV30 to TRBJ2-5; no clear D. The CDR3 is made up of 12 amino acids. Between the trimmed V and J ends, which lost 2 bases and 5 bases, there was a span of 9 bases. Per the germline V gene, CDR1 is GTSNPN and CDR2 is SVGIG (reference sequence). The CDR3, as DNA: TGTGCCTGGAGTCGGCGTAAGGAGACCCAGTACTTC. This codes for CAWSRRKETQYF.

The chain joins TRBV18 to TRBJ1-4; 8 positions match TRBD1. This CDR3 comprises 14 residues. Losses at the gene ends were 4 bases for V and 7 bases for J; bases not matched to a gene: 5. Germline V lookup: CDR1 KGHSH, CDR2 LQKENI. The CDR3 protein is CASSLTGQGEKLFF. DNA for the CDR3: TGTGCCAGCTCACTAACTGGACAGGGTGAAAAACTGTTTTTT.

The sample holds one count of this clone. The J gene is TRBJ1-1, the V gene TRBV28; D is possibly TRBD1 (6 bases). V lost 0 bases and J 11 bases, leaving 13 bases between the germline ends. Germline-derived CDR1 and CDR2 are MDHEN and SYDVKM. The CDR3 totals 13 residues. The DNA for the CDR3 is TGTGCCAGCAGTTTATGGCAACTCACAGGGGCTTTCTTT. It codes for CASSLWQLTGAFF.

The chain couples TRBV28 to TRBJ1-2; 7 positions match TRBD1. With V trimmed by 6 bases and J by 4 bases, 8 bases remained unmatched. Germline-derived CDR1 and CDR2 are MDHEN and SYDVKM. The CDR3 contains 14 residues. CDR3 sequence: CASSLDRVTYGYTF. CDR3 DNA: TGTGCCAGCAGCCTTGACAGGGTGACCTATGGCTACACCTTC.

This sequence joins TRBV4-1 and TRBJ2-7, with TRBD2 matching 7 bases. The CDR3 loop spans 16 amino acids. The ends lost 2 bases at V and 8 bases at J; junction bases unmatched: 15. Germline V gene sequence: CDR1 MGHRA, CDR2 YSYEKL. This CDR3 is CASSQLPGLREDQQYF. The CDR3 region has the DNA TGCGCCAGCAGCCAACTCCCGGGACTAAGGGAGGATCAGCAGTACTTC.

The rearrangement joins TRBV6-5 to TRBJ2-3; 8 positions agree with TRBD1. Trimming cost V 9 bases and J 5 bases; bases outside gene matches: 4. CDR1 and CDR2 (germline): MNHEY, SVGAGI. The CDR3 contains 12 residues. The CDR3 here is CASQQGGDTQYF. CDR3 sequence (DNA): TGTGCCAGTCAACAGGGGGGAGATACGCAGTATTTT.

CDR3 in DNA: TGTGCCAGCAGCCTCGACAGGGTCGGCTATGGCTACACCTTC. This sequence encodes CASSLDRVGYGYTF. The V call is TRBV7-9, the J call TRBJ1-2, with 7 bases fitting TRBD1. J was trimmed by 4 bases and V by 5 bases; bases with no gene match: 7. Germline V gene sequence: CDR1 SEHNR, CDR2 FQNEAQ (reference sequence). The CDR3 runs 14 residues.

In this sample, this clone turned up a few times. The chain combines TRBV9 with TRBJ2-3, with 8 bases fitting TRBD2. This CDR3 spans 16 amino acids. Trimming at V came to 4 bases and at J to 5 bases, leaving 12 bases not matched to a gene. Germline V CDR1 and CDR2: SGDLS, YYNGEE. CDR3 sequence reads: CASSNQSGSWGDTQYF. The CDR3 nucleotides are TGTGCCAGCAGCAATCAAAGCGGGAGCTGGGGAGATACGCAGTATTTT.

The rearrangement links TRBV9 to TRBJ2-7, with D unclear. Between the trimmed V and J ends, which lost 9 bases and 2 bases, there was a span of 15 bases. The germline gives CDR1 SGDLS, CDR2 YYNGEE. The CDR3 sequence is 13 residues long. This CDR3 is CATWVRTPYEQYF. In DNA form, the CDR3 reads TGTGCCACCTGGGTCAGGACCCCCTACGAGCAGTACTTC.

This clone was detected only a few times. The chain recombines TRBV30 with TRBJ1-1; a possible D gene is TRBD1 (5 bases). The germline CDR1 and CDR2 sequences are GTSNPN and SVGIG (reference sequence). The ends were cut back, 0 bases at V and 2 bases at J, with 7 bases in the middle. CDR3 length: 13 amino acids. The CDR3 loop is CAWSVGLNTEAFF. The CDR3 DNA reads as TGTGCCTGGAGTGTGGGACTAAACACTGAAGCTTTCTTT.

The chain uses TRBV5-1 and TRBJ1-1; TRBD1 agrees at 9 bases. J gave up 8 bases and V 0 bases, and 5 bases lay outside the gene matches. From germline, CDR1 is SGHRS and CDR2 YFSETQ. CDR3 length: 14 amino acids. The CDR3 sequence: CASSLDRGQGEAFF. The CDR3 DNA sequence: TGCGCCAGCAGCTTGGATAGGGGACAGGGAGAAGCTTTCTTT.

As DNA, the CDR3 is TGTGCCAGTAGTCCTTTGGGGTCTAGCACAGATACGCAGTATTTT. Protein product: CASSPLGSSTDTQYF. This chain links TRBV19 with TRBJ2-3; unclear D gene. The length of the CDR3 is 15 residues. Germline V gene lookup returns CDR1 LNHDA and CDR2 SQIVND (reference sequence). Between the trimmed V and J ends, which lost 5 bases and 0 bases, there was a span of 12 bases.

The J gene is TRBJ2-1, the V gene TRBV27; 9 bases match TRBD2. The germline gives CDR1 MNHEY, CDR2 SMNVEV (reference sequence). Trimming at V came to 8 bases and at J to 4 bases, leaving 6 bases not matched to a gene. This CDR3 region has 14 residues. The CDR3 sequence is CASRRLAAYNEQFF. As DNA, the CDR3 is TGTGCCAGCCGCCGACTAGCGGCGTACAATGAGCAGTTCTTC.

The CDR3, as DNA: TGCGCCAGCAGCCAAGGGAGAGGGGGCCAATTTTCTAATGAAAAACTGTTTTTT. The encoded protein is CASSQGRGGQFSNEKLFF. This chain joins TRBV4-1 and TRBJ1-4; 7 positions match TRBD1. J gave up 3 bases and V 1 base, and 11 bases lay outside the gene matches. Germline V CDR1 and CDR2: MGHRA, YSYEKL. The CDR3 sequence is 18 residues long.

This chain links TRBV11-3 with TRBJ1-1; D ambiguous. V lost 3 bases and J 6 bases, leaving 11 bases between the germline ends. The CDR3 contains 13 residues. Germline V gene sequence: CDR1 SGHNT, CDR2 YENEEA. CDR3 loop: CASSFRVGAEAFF. For the CDR3, the DNA is TGTGCCAGCAGCTTCAGAGTTGGAGCTGAAGCTTTCTTT.

The J gene is TRBJ2-3, the V gene TRBV5-1, with 10 bases lining up with TRBD2. The CDR3 is 17 amino acids. The germline CDR1 and CDR2 sequences are SGHRS and YFSETQ. Losses at the gene ends were 4 bases for V and 0 bases for J; bases not matched to a gene: 8. DNA for the CDR3: TGCGCCAGCAGCAGAACCGGGACTAGCGTTAGCACAGATACGCAGTATTTT. Encoded protein: CASSRTGTSVSTDTQYF.

The chain carries TRBV28 and TRBJ2-7; perhaps TRBD1 as D (6 bases). Germline CDR1 reads MDHEN; CDR2 reads SYDVKM. The CDR3 extends over 15 amino acids. V shed 6 bases and J shed 1 base, with 16 bases lying between them. The CDR3 is CASRPPGTQSYEQYF. CDR3 in DNA: TGTGCCAGCAGACCCCCCGGGACACAATCCTACGAGCAGTACTTC.

The V gene is TRBV9, the J gene TRBJ2-2; D unclear. V shed 4 bases and J shed 0 bases, with 4 bases lying between them. Germline V CDR1 and CDR2: SGDLS, YYNGEE. The CDR3 spans 13 residues. CDR3 residues: CASSTPNTGELFF. CDR3 DNA: TGTGCCAGCAGCACTCCGAACACCGGGGAGCTGTTTTTT.

This clone was recorded once. The V call is TRBV10-3, the J call TRBJ2-7, with D perhaps being TRBD1 or TRBD2 (6 bases each). V lost 0 bases and J lost 7, with 10 bases in between. Germline loops: CDR1 ENHRY, CDR2 SYGVKD. There are 13 residues in the CDR3. The DNA for the CDR3 is TGTGCCATCAGTGAGTCGGGGGGCGGGGAGCAGTACTTC. This translates into CAISESGGGEQYF.

The V gene is TRBV9, the J gene TRBJ1-1, with 7 bases lining up with TRBD1. Germline trimming cut 4 bases from V and 1 base from J; bases unmatched to any gene: 4. Germline values: CDR1 SGDLS, CDR2 YYNGEE. The CDR3 contains 14 residues. This CDR3 is CASSQGVANTEAFF. CDR3 coding DNA: TGTGCCAGCAGCCAGGGGGTCGCGAACACTGAAGCTTTCTTT.

The rearrangement links TRBV5-4 to TRBJ2-1; D perhaps matches TRBD2 (5 bases). Looked up from germline, CDR1 is SGHNT and CDR2 is YYREEE (reference sequence). The V end lost 7 bases, the J end lost 5 bases, and 13 bases lay between the germline ends. This CDR3 is 13 amino acids long. The CDR3: CASLRTENNEQFF. CDR3 bases: TGTGCCAGCTTGCGGACTGAAAACAATGAGCAGTTCTTC.

The J gene is TRBJ2-1, the V gene TRBV10-2; 8 bases are a match to TRBD2. Germline V gene sequence: CDR1 WSHSY, CDR2 SAAADI. The CDR3 covers 15 residues. J gave up 7 bases and V 4 bases, and 9 bases lay outside the gene matches. CDR3 DNA: TGCGCCAGCAGTGGAGCGGGAGTAGGGCTGAATGAGCAGTTCTTC. Residues: CASSGAGVGLNEQFF.

A remark on this clone: The junction departs from the called germline gene at one end, perhaps through a read error. This chain uses TRBV7-7 with TRBJ2-3; 7 nucleotides match TRBD2. This CDR3 region has 20 residues. CDR1 and CDR2 (germline): SSHAT, FNYEAQ (reference sequence). This CDR3 is CASSPTPGGGASGSTDTQYF. The CDR3 DNA is TGTGCTAGCAGTCCAACCCCCGGTGGAGGGGCTAGCGGAAGCACAGATACGCAGTATTTT.

The CDR3 bases are TGTGCCAGCAGCTTGGGAGCGGGAGGGAGCCTTGTGCAGTTCTTC. This gives the protein CASSLGAGGSLVQFF. The V gene is TRBV11-3, the J gene TRBJ2-1; the match to TRBD2 covers 10 bases. The germline CDR1 and CDR2 sequences are SGHNT and YENEEA. The CDR3 is made up of 15 amino acids. V lost 3 bases to trimming and J lost 12 bases; unmatched junction nucleotides: 11.

The rearrangement links TRBV9 to TRBJ2-1, with 10 bases identical to TRBD2. The ends lost 4 bases at V and 7 bases at J; junction bases unmatched: 14. This CDR3 is 17 amino acids long. Germline V gives CDR1 SGDLS, CDR2 YYNGEE. For the CDR3, the DNA is TGTGCCAGCAGCCCCCCCGGGGGGGGACTAGCGCTTAATGAGCAGTTCTTC. Translation: CASSPPGGGLALNEQFF.